This T cell receptor beta chain was captured in a study of T cell responses to AZD1222 COVID-19 vaccine. The study, taken as a whole, reports: Spike as a whole was targeted by vaccine-associated CD4 TCRs, dominant at 160-218 and 743-854. Regions left unmutated in variants are reportedly the target of nearly half of spike-specific TCRs. The donors showed a predominance of white British ancestry and of females, with possible underestimation of clonal diversity.

With regard to this clone: Its antigen is unidentified.

Germline CDR1 and CDR2: SGHTA and FQGTGA. The CDR3 consists of 15 residues. Trimming removed 2 bases at V and 8 bases at J, with 16 bases between. Sequencing was performed with immunoSEQ multiplex PCR; in TCRdb, only in-frame clones are kept and a portion is missing. The sample shows tens of thousands of clones, roughly 90% of them seen only once. The receptor's source is an adult in good health. The V gene is TRBV7-3, the J gene TRBJ2-1, with D possibly being TRBD2 (6 bases). The material was peripheral blood, obtained on day 0 of AZD1222 vaccination. This CDR3 is CASSLGLAQGDEQFF. As DNA, the CDR3 is TGTGCCAGCAGCTTAGGGCTAGCGCAGGGCGATGAGCAGTTCTTC.